This TCR beta chain was found in a study of shared T cell receptors in the human thymus. This table comes from immunoSEQ multiplex PCR, and its TCRdb copy is limited to in-frame clones, with some not included. The sample records about 710,000 clones, over 75% being singletons. The CDR3 covers 15 residues. CDR1 and CDR2 from the germline V gene are LNHNV and YYDKDF (reference sequence). The V and J ends lost 4 bases and 1 base, in that order; junction bases with no gene match: 6. The same data also contributed to another study, on human thymus T cells. From that paper: The donor group consisted of healthy Finnish infants who were having corrective surgery for congenital heart defects. Blood and thymic repertoires both appeared biased in V and J gene usage. Among unrelated individuals, related research reported thymic repertoires that overlapped highly.

Sequencing used thymocytes. The V and J genes are TRBV15 and TRBJ1-1; 7 bases are a match to TRBD1. This clonotype was sampled from a boy under two years old with a congenital heart defect. The CDR3 here is CATSNSDRQNTEAFF. The CDR3 nucleotides read TGTGCCACCAGCAACTCGGACAGGCAGAACACTGAAGCTTTCTTT.